This note documents a single TCR beta chain sequence. Using unique molecular identifiers, the investigators prepared the TCRbeta library. TCRdb fed the PCR reads into MiXCR, producing one record per CDR3 protein. Of some 500,000 distinct CDR3 sequences in the sample, approximately 30% were seen once. These data belong to a study of T-cell reconstitution after alpha-beta-depleted transplantation in children. Germline CDR1 LGHNT, CDR2 FRNRAP. This CDR3 region has 16 residues. The V segment lost 1 base and the J segment 0 bases; nucleotides outside the gene matches: 5. Here the sequenced sample was PBMCs from the stem cell graft donor, taken from the stem cell graft. The chain employs TRBV12-5 and TRBJ1-1, with TRBD1 identical over 7 bases. The receptor's source is a human donor who donated a stem cell graft to a child with aplastic anemia. The CDR3 DNA sequence: TGTGCTAGTGGTTTGGCAACAGGGGACATGAACACTGAAGCTTTCTTT. It codes for CASGLATGDMNTEAFF. Based on the CDR3 plus reference TRBV12-5 and TRBJ1-1, the full variable domain is DARVTQTPRHKVTEMGQEVTMRCQPILGHNTVFWYRQTMMQGLELLAYFRNRAPLDDSGMPKDRFSAEMPDATLATLKIQPSEPRDSAVYFCASGLATGDMNTEAFFGQGTRLTVV.